This T cell receptor (beta chain) is from a study of response to subunit inactivated influenza vaccine. Overall study findings and caveats: T cells newly recruited by each seasonal influenza vaccination are few, the authors suggested.

A single record per CDR3 protein comes from TCRdb applying MiXCR to the RT-PCR reads. The repertoire holds approximately 500,000 distinct CDR3 sequences, with 14% as singletons. The V gene end was trimmed by 4 bases and the J gene end by 4 bases; junction bases not matched to a gene: 7. The CDR3 extends over 16 amino acids. CDR1 is SGHVS, CDR2 FQNEAQ, per germline. This clonotype was counted only a few times. Antigen: not known. The specimen comprised PBMCs from blood, sampled roughly 12 days after vaccination. This receptor was obtained from a man aged 50-59 years who received an inactivated influenza vaccine. This sequence joins TRBV7-8 and TRBJ2-3; 11 nucleotides match TRBD2. CDR3: CASSYSSGRRADTQYF. CDR3 in DNA: TGTGCCAGCAGCTACTCTAGCGGGAGGAGAGCAGATACGCAGTATTTT. Full variable domain (outside the CDR3, taken from reference TRBV7-8 and TRBJ2-3): GAGVSQSPRYKVAKRGQDVALRCDPISGHVSLFWYQQALGQGPEFLTYFQNEAQLDKSGLPSDRFFAERPEGSVSTLKIQRTQQEDSAVYLCASSYSSGRRADTQYFGPGTRLTVL.